This TCR beta chain was sequenced for a study of cytomegalovirus exposure and HLA in healthy donors. Study context: It was reported in a later analysis that the same platform had been used for the 110 or so validation repertoires as for the 550 to 700 first-cohort repertoires. Study-level points and caveats: The authors confirmed in vitro that three CMV-associated chains were specific for CMV antigens.

The sample holds a few counts of this clone. What it recognizes is unknown. The junction had 1 base not matched to a gene; V was cut back by 2 bases and J by 2 bases. The CDR3 is 14 residues long. The germline V gene has CDR1 MNHEY and CDR2 SVGAGI. Profiling relied on immunoSEQ multiplex PCR, and the TCRdb table lists in-frame clones only, not all of them. The top ten clones hold roughly 6% of a sample with over 200,000 clones, over 65% of them seen once. The sample consisted of PBMCs. The sequence was collected from a woman aged 18-29 years in good health and CMV-seronegative. The genes are TRBV6-5 and TRBJ2-7; 9 bases align to TRBD2. In DNA form, the CDR3 reads TGTGCCAGCAGTTACGCGGGAGGGCCCTACGAGCAGTACTTC. This encodes CASSYAGGPYEQYF.